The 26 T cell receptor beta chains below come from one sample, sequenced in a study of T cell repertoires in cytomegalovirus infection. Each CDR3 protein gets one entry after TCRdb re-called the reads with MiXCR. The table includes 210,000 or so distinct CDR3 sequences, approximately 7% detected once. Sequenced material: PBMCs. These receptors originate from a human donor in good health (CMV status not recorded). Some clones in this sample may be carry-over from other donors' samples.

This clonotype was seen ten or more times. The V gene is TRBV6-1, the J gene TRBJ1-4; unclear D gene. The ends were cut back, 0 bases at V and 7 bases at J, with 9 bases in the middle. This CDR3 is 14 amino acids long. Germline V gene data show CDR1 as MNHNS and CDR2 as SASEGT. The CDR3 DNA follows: TGTGCCAGCAGTGAAGCCCTGAGGATTGAAAAACTGTTTTTT. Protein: CASSEALRIEKLFF.

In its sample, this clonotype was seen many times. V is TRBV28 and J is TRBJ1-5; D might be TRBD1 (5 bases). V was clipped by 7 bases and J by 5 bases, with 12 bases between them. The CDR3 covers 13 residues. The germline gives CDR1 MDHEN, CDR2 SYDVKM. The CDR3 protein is CASIGTDYQPQHF. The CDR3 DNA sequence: TGTGCCAGCATCGGGACGGATTATCAGCCCCAGCATTTT.

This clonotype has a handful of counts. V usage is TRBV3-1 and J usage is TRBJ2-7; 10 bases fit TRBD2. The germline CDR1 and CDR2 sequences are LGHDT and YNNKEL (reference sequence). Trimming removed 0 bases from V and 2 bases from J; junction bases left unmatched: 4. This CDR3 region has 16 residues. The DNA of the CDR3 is TGTGCCAGCAGCCAAGAGGCCACTAGCGGGGCCTACGAGCAGTACTTC. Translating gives CASSQEATSGAYEQYF.

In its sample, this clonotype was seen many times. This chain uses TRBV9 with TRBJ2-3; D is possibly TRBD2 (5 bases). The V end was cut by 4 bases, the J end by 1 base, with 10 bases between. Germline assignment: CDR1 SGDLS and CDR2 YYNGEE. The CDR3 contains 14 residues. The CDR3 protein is CASSFLAGTDTQYF. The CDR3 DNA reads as TGTGCCAGCAGCTTTCTAGCTGGCACAGATACGCAGTATTTT.

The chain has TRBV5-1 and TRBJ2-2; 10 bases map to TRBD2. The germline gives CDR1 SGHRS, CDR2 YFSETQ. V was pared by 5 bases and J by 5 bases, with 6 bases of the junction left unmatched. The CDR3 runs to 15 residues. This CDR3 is CASRVGAGGTGELFF. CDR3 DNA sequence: TGCGCCAGCAGAGTCGGAGCGGGGGGGACCGGGGAGCTGTTTTTT.

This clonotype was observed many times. The CDR3 region has the DNA TGCAGTGCTACGGGACTAGCGGGGCAAGCGAACACCGGGGAGCTGTTTTTT. Residues: CSATGLAGQANTGELFF. The rearrangement joins TRBV20-1 to TRBJ2-2; 13 bases map to TRBD2. The germline V gene has CDR1 DFQATT and CDR2 SNEGSKA (reference sequence). With 4 bases clipped from V and 0 bases from J, the junction kept 5 bases outside the gene matches. CDR3 length equals 17 residues.

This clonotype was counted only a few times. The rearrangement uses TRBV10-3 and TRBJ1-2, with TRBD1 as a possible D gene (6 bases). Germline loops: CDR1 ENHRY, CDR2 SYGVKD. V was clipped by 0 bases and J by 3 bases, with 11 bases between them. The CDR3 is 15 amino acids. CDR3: CAISESPDSYYGYTF. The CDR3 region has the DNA TGTGCCATCAGTGAGTCCCCGGACAGCTACTATGGCTACACCTTC.

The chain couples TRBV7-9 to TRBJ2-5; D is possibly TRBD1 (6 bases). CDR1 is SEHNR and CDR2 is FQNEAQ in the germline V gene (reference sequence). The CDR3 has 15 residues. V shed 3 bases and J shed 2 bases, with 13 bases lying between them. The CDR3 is CASSLPVGAQETQYF. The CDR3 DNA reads TGTGCCAGCAGCTTGCCGGTGGGGGCGCAAGAGACCCAGTACTTC.

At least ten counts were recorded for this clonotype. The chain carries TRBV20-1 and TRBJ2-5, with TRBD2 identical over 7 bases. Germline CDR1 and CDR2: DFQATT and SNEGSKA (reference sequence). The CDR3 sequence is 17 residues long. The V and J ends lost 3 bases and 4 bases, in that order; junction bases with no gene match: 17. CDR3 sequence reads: CSASSSSGESGSETQYF. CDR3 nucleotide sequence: TGCAGTGCTAGCTCGTCTAGCGGCGAATCAGGGTCAGAGACCCAGTACTTC.

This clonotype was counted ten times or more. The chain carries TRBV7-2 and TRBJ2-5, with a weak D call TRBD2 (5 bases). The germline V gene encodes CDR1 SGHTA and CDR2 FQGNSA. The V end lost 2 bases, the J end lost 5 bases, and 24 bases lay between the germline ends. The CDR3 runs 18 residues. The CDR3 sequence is CASSLFRTAVVREETQYF. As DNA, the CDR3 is TGTGCCAGCAGCTTATTCCGAACAGCGGTAGTAAGGGAGGAGACCCAGTACTTC.

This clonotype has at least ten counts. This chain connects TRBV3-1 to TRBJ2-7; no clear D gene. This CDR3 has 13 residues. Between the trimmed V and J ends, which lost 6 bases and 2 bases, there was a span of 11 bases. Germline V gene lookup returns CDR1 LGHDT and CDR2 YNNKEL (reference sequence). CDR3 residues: CASSHDGPYEQYF. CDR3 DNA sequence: TGTGCCAGCAGTCACGACGGACCCTACGAGCAGTACTTC.

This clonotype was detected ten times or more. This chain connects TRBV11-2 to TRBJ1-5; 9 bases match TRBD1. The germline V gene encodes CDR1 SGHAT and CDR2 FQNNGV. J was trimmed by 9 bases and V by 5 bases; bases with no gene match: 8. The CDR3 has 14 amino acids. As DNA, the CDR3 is TGTGCCAGCAGCCCCAAGGGGACAGGGTGGCCCCAGCATTTT. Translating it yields CASSPKGTGWPQHF.

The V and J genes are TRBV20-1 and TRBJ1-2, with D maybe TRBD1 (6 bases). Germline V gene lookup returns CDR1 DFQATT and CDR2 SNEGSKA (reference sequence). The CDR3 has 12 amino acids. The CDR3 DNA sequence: TGCAGCAGCCGGGACATTCACTATGGCTACACCTTC. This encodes CSSRDIHYGYTF.

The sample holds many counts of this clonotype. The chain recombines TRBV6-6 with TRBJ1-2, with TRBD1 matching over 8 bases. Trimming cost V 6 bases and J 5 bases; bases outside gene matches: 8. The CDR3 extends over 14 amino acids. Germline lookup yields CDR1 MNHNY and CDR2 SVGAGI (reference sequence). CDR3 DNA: TGTGCCAGCAGCGATACAGGGGGAGTATATGGCTACACCTTC. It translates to CASSDTGGVYGYTF.

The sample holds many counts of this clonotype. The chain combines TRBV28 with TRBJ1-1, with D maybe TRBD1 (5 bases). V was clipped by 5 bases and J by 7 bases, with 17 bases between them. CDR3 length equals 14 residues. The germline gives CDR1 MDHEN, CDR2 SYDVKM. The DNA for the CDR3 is TGTGCCAGCAGTCCCATTCCAGGGAGTTTTGAAGCTTTCTTT. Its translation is CASSPIPGSFEAFF. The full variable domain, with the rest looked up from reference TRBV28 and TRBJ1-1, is DVKVTQSSRYLVKRTGEKVFLECVQDMDHENMFWYRQDPGLGLRLIYFSYDVKMKEKGDIPEGYSVSREKKERFSLILESASTNQTSMYLCASSPIPGSFEAFFGQGTRLTVV.

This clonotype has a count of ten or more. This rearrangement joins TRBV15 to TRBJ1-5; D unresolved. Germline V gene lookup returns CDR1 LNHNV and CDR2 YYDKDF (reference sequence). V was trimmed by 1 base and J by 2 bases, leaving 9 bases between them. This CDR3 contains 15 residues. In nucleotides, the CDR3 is TGTGCCACCAGCAGAGTGGGATCGGGCAATCAGCCCCAGCATTTT. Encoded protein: CATSRVGSGNQPQHF.

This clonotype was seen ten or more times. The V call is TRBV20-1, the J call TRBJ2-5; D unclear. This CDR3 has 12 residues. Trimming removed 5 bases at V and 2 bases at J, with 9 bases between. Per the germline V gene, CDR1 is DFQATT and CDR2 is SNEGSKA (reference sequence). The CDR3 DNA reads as TGCAGTGCTGGTGACCAACAAGAGACCCAGTACTTC. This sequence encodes CSAGDQQETQYF.

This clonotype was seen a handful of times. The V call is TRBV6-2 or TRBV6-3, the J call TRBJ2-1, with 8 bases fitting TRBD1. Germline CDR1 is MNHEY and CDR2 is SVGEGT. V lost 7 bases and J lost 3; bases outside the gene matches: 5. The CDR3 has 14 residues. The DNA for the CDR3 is TGTGCCAGCAACTTACAGGGGGACTACAATGAGCAGTTCTTC. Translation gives CASNLQGDYNEQFF.

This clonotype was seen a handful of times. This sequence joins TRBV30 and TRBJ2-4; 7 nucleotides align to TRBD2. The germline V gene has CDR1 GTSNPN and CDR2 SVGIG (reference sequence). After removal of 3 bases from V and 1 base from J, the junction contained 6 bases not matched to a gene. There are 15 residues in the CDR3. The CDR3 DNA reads TGTGCCTGGAGCGTCGTCGGGGGGGCCAAAAACATTCAGTACTTC. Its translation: CAWSVVGGAKNIQYF.

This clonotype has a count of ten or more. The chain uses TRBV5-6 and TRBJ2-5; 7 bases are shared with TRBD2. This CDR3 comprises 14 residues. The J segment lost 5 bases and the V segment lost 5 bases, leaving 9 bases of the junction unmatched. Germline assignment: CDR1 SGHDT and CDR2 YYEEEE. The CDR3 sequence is CASSLTGEGETQYF. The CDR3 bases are TGTGCCAGCAGTTTGACGGGGGAGGGTGAGACCCAGTACTTC.

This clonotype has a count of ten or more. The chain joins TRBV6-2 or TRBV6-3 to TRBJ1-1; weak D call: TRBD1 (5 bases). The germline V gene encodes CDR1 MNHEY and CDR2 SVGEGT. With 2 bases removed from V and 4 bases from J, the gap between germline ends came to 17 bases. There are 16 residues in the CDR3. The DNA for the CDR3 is TGTGCCAGCAGTTACCGACGACCCGGGGCGGGCACTGAAGCTTTCTTT. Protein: CASSYRRPGAGTEAFF.

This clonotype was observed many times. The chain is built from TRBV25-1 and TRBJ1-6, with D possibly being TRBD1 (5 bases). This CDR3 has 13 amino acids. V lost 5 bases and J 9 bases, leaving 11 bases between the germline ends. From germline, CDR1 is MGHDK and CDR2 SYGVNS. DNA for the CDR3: TGTGCCAGCAGTCTAGGGGATAGTTCACCCCTCCACTTT. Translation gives CASSLGDSSPLHF.

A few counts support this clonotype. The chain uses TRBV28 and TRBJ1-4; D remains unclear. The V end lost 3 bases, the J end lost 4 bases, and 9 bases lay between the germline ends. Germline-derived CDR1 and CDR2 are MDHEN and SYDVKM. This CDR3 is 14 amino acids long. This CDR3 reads CASSFEGLNEKLFF. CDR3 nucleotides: TGTGCCAGCAGTTTTGAGGGCCTTAATGAAAAACTGTTTTTT.

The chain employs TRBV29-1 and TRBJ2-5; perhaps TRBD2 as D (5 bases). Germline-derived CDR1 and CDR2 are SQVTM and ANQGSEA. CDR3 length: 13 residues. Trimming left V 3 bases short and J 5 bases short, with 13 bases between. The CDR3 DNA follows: TGCAGCGTTGAGGCGGGTCCTTTGGAGACCCAGTACTTC. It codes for CSVEAGPLETQYF. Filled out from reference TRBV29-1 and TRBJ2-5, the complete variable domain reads SAVISQKPSRDICQRGTSLTIQCQVDSQVTMMFWYRQQPGQSLTLIATANQGSEATYESGFVIDKFPISRPNLTFSTLTVSNMSPEDSSIYLCSVEAGPLETQYFGPGTRLLVL.

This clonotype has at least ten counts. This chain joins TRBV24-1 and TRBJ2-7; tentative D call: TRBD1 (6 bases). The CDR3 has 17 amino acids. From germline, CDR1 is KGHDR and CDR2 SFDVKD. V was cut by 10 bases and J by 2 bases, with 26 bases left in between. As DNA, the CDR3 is TGTGCCACAGACCAAAATGGGACACAAAACTTCACCTACGAGCAGTACTTC. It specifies CATDQNGTQNFTYEQYF.

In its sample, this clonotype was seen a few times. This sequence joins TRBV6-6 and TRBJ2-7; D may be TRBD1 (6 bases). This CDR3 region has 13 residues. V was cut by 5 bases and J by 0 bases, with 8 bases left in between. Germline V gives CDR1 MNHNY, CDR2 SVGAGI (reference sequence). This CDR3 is CASSQQGSYEQYF. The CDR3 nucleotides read TGTGCCAGCAGTCAACAGGGCTCCTACGAGCAGTACTTC.